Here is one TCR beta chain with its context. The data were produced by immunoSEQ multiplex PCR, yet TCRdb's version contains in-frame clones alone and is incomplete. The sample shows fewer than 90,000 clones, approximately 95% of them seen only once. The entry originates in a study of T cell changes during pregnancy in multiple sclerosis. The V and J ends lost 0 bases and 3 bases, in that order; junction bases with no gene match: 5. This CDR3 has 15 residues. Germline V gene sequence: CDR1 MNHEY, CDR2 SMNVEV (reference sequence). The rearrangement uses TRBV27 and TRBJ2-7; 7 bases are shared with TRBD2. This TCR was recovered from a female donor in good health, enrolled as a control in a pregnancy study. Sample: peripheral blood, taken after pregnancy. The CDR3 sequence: CASSLSGGGLYEQYF. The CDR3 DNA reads TGTGCCAGCAGTTTATCTGGGGGAGGGCTCTACGAGCAGTACTTC.